A single sample gave rise to the 20 T cell receptor beta chains below, sequenced in a study of T cell responses to AZD1222 COVID-19 vaccine. Using immunoSEQ multiplex PCR, the repertoire was profiled, and TCRdb retains in-frame clones only, with some absent. The sample shows about 81,000 clones, around 85% of them seen only once. Sequences were derived from peripheral blood, sampled 28 days after the second AZD1222 dose. These TCRs come from an adult who received the AZD1222 COVID-19 vaccine.

The chain carries TRBV3-1 (or the pseudogene TRBV3-2) and TRBJ1-5; D is unclear. V lost 0 bases to trimming and J lost 2 bases, with 5 bases between them. Germline CDR1 and CDR2: LGHDT and YNNKEL (reference sequence). The CDR3 has 14 residues. CDR3 in amino acids: CASSQDGGNQPQHF. CDR3 nucleotides: TGTGCCAGCAGCCAAGATGGGGGCAATCAGCCCCAGCATTTT.

This clone was found a few times. The chain joins TRBV6-2 or TRBV6-3 to TRBJ2-7; 9 nucleotides match TRBD2. CDR1 is MNHEY and CDR2 is SVGEGT in the germline V gene. V shed 0 bases and J 0 bases; nucleotides not matched to a gene: 6. CDR3 length: 17 amino acids. For the CDR3, the DNA is TGTGCCAGCAGTTACTCCAGCGGGAGGCCAAGCTCCTACGAGCAGTACTTC. Protein product: CASSYSSGRPSSYEQYF.

The chain employs TRBV6-6 and TRBJ2-7; maybe TRBD2 (6 bases). Looked up from germline, CDR1 is MNHNY and CDR2 is SVGAGI (reference sequence). The CDR3 has 15 residues. Between the trimmed V and J ends, which lost 7 bases and 0 bases, there was a span of 16 bases. The CDR3 spells CASTKTRDSSYEQYF. The CDR3 region has the DNA TGTGCCAGCACCAAAACCCGGGACTCCTCCTACGAGCAGTACTTC.

This clone has only one observation. The chain joins TRBV4-3 to TRBJ1-2; no definite D call. Per germline, CDR1 LGHNA and CDR2 YSLEER. This CDR3 is built from 13 residues. V was pared by 4 bases and J by 2 bases, with 8 bases between. The CDR3 region has the DNA TGCGCCAGCAGCCTTGCACGGAACTATGGCTACACCTTC. Residues: CASSLARNYGYTF.

In DNA, the CDR3 is TGCAGCGTTGAGGGGACAGGGGACGAGCAGTACTTC. Translated, it gives CSVEGTGDEQYF. The V call is TRBV29-1, the J call TRBJ2-7; TRBD1 agrees at 10 bases. CDR1 is SQVTM, CDR2 ANQGSEA, per germline. This CDR3 has 12 residues. Trimming at V came to 3 bases and at J to 5 bases, leaving 1 base not matched to a gene.

The chain couples TRBV2 to TRBJ1-5; D is undetermined. V lost 8 bases and J lost 8, with 16 bases in between. Per the germline V gene, CDR1 is SNHLY and CDR2 is FYNNEI. The length of the CDR3 is 13 residues. Here the CDR3 DNA reads TGTGCCAGCTTGAGGAGTCCGGCGGAGCCCCAGCATTTT. It codes for CASLRSPAEPQHF.

The chain recombines TRBV18 with TRBJ1-4, with 8 bases aligning to TRBD1. The germline gives CDR1 KGHSH, CDR2 LQKENI. With V trimmed by 2 bases and J by 1 base, 9 bases remained unmatched. This CDR3 is built from 18 residues. The CDR3 here is CASSPRTGSQGTNEKLFF. Written as DNA, the CDR3 is TGTGCCAGCTCACCAAGGACAGGGTCTCAGGGAACTAATGAAAAACTGTTTTTT.

The V call is TRBV4-2, the J call TRBJ1-4; 7 bases are a match to TRBD1. There are 15 residues in the CDR3. V was clipped by 0 bases and J by 5 bases; unmatched bases: 3. Germline V lookup: CDR1 LGHNA, CDR2 YNFKEQ. In DNA, the CDR3 is TGTGCCAGCAGCCAAGATTGGACAGGCAATGAAAAACTGTTTTTT. It is translated as CASSQDWTGNEKLFF.

The chain links TRBV7-2 to TRBJ2-7; 10 bases fit TRBD2. From germline, CDR1 is SGHTA and CDR2 FQGNSA. The CDR3 loop spans 14 amino acids. The V segment lost 5 bases and the J segment 1 base; nucleotides outside the gene matches: 2. In DNA, the CDR3 is TGTGCCAGCAGCCGGACTAGCGGTTCCTACGAGCAGTACTTC. The encoded protein is CASSRTSGSYEQYF.

This clone was seen only once. CDR3 in DNA: TGCGCCAGCACGGACAGTGAAGAGACCCAGTACTTC. This sequence encodes CASTDSEETQYF. This chain joins TRBV5-1 and TRBJ2-5, with D maybe TRBD1 (6 bases). The germline CDR1 and CDR2 sequences are SGHRS and YFSETQ. V was pared by 6 bases and J by 3 bases, with 9 bases between. The CDR3 covers 12 residues.

V is TRBV9 and J is TRBJ1-2; maybe TRBD1 (5 bases). Germline V gives CDR1 SGDLS, CDR2 YYNGEE. The CDR3 length is 15 residues. The V end lost 3 bases, the J end lost 6 bases, and 18 bases lay between the germline ends. CDR3 coding DNA: TGTGCCAGCAGCGCCCTCGAACAGGAAACGAATGGCTACACCTTC. Amino acid sequence: CASSALEQETNGYTF.

The rearrangement links TRBV4-3 to TRBJ1-5; D is unclear. V lost 0 bases and J 1 base, leaving 7 bases between the germline ends. CDR3 length: 15 residues. Germline V lookup: CDR1 LGHNA, CDR2 YSLEER. This chain's CDR3 is CASSQDSQSNQPQHF. CDR3 in DNA: TGCGCCAGCAGCCAAGATTCGCAGAGCAATCAGCCCCAGCATTTT.

The chain employs TRBV28 and TRBJ2-2, with a tentative D call TRBD1 (6 bases). The V gene lost 3 bases and the J gene lost 6 bases, with 14 bases spanning the gap. Germline assignment: CDR1 MDHEN and CDR2 SYDVKM. CDR3 length: 15 amino acids. The CDR3 region has the DNA TGTGCCAGCAGTTTGTACAGGGCCGGATCCGGGGAGCTGTTTTTT. Residues: CASSLYRAGSGELFF.

This clone was detected only once. The chain is built from TRBV30 and TRBJ2-7; D unresolved. The ends were cut back, 2 bases at V and 5 bases at J, with 7 bases in the middle. The CDR3 length is 11 residues. CDR1 is GTSNPN and CDR2 is SVGIG in the germline V gene (reference sequence). DNA for the CDR3: TGTGCCTGGAGTAGGCGGAACGAGCAGTACTTC. Translating it yields CAWSRRNEQYF.

This sequence joins TRBV28 and TRBJ2-3; possible D gene TRBD2, 6 bases. The germline V gene has CDR1 MDHEN and CDR2 SYDVKM. V lost 5 bases, J lost 0 bases, and 15 bases lay in between. The CDR3 loop spans 16 amino acids. The CDR3 coding sequence is TGTGCCAGCAGTCCTTGGGGGGACCATAGCACAGATACGCAGTATTTT. Amino acids: CASSPWGDHSTDTQYF.

This chain joins TRBV18 and TRBJ1-5, with a weak D call TRBD1 (5 bases). The V and J ends lost 0 bases and 6 bases respectively, with 12 bases between them. The CDR3 spans 15 residues. Germline V gene data show CDR1 as KGHSH and CDR2 as LQKENI. CDR3 residues: CASSPPNRGSQPQHF. The CDR3 nucleotides are TGTGCCAGCTCACCACCGAATAGGGGAAGTCAGCCCCAGCATTTT.

The chain recombines TRBV11-2 with TRBJ1-4; 7 bases line up with TRBD1. Trimming took 2 bases from V and 4 from J; bases not matched to a gene: 4. CDR1 and CDR2 (germline): SGHAT, FQNNGV. CDR3 length equals 15 residues. DNA for the CDR3: TGTGCCAGCAGCTTACAGGGGGGAAATAATGAAAAACTGTTTTTT. Amino acid sequence: CASSLQGGNNEKLFF.

This clone was picked up one time. This chain uses TRBV7-2 with TRBJ1-6; 7 positions match TRBD1. Germline V CDR1 and CDR2: SGHTA, FQGNSA. V lost 5 bases and J lost 0; bases outside the gene matches: 4. CDR3 length: 16 residues. The DNA of the CDR3 is TGTGCCAGCAGCCAGGGGGGAAGCTCCTATAATTCACCCCTCCACTTT. This sequence encodes CASSQGGSSYNSPLHF.

The chain couples TRBV19 to TRBJ1-1; D remains ambiguous. The germline V gene has CDR1 LNHDA and CDR2 SQIVND (reference sequence). V was clipped by 2 bases and J by 4 bases, with 8 bases between them. The CDR3 consists of 13 residues. The CDR3 bases are TGTGCCAGTAGTATAAAGAGTGGCACTGAAGCTTTCTTT. The encoded protein is CASSIKSGTEAFF.

Details on this clone: Other DNA sequences of this sample code for an identical CDR3. The J gene is TRBJ1-5, the V gene TRBV12-5, with D uncertain. V shed 4 bases and J shed 1 base, with 2 bases lying between them. The germline gives CDR1 LGHNT, CDR2 FRNRAP. The CDR3 has 12 residues. Written as DNA, the CDR3 is TGTGCTAGTGGTTACAGCAATCAGCCCCAGCATTTT. It is translated as CASGYSNQPQHF.